This T cell receptor beta chain emerged from a study of blood T cell repertoires in COVID-19 (TCRdb year 2020). For the study in its entirety: Samples covering the acute and convalescent phases of COVID-19 were provided by collaborators in the United States, Italy and Spain. Where available, HLA class I and class II types were taken from metadata supplied by the sample provider and were not determined by assay-based typing. Subjects who had been exposed to COVID-19, were actively infected with it, or had recovered from it provided the deeply sampled blood TCRbeta repertoires that made up the dataset. The prospective study material was composed of cDNA or gDNA derived from T cells, B-cell-depleted T cells, or PBMCs. The sample metadata nearly always contained a de-identified subject ID, COVID-19 status, age in years and sex. The repertoires were released in a freely available public database intended as a resource for research on the immune response to SARS-CoV-2. Samples were obtained from the ongoing ImmuneRACE study (first 160 participants) and from over a thousand subjects provided by 6 global collaborators. Broad study findings and their caveats: How much clinical and demographic metadata was included differed by source and by participant, and the metadata was provided uncurated.

The immunoSEQ Assay, a bias-controlled multiplex PCR, was used to amplify TCRbeta CDR3 regions from genomic DNA. In the original analysis: Within the assay, amplification of reference gene primers was used to estimate how many nucleated cells each sample contained. To quantify the absolute abundance of each unique TCRbeta CDR3 rearrangement, sequence reads were collapsed and filtered. For each sample, productive Simpson clonality was calculated by taking the square root of Simpson's diversity index across productive rearrangements. TCRdb obtained this table from immuneACCESS and retained in-frame rearrangements with V and J assigned. These tables miss some clones; where compared with another copy, unresolved V genes account for less than half of the shortfall, and the remainder is unexplained. V, J and clone size were drawn from that table, and D and trimming were deduced from the DNA. Counted in this sample were about 98,000 clones; more than 90% of them appeared once. The ten largest account for around 4% of the sample.

A note on this clone: No cognate antigen has been identified for it. No much larger clonotype is one base removed from it; base qualities were not supplied.

Collaborating institutions collected whole blood in K2EDTA tubes following their own protocols. For TCRbeta analysis, collaborator samples were shipped as frozen whole blood, as isolated PBMCs, or as DNA extracted from either sample type. Inclusive of the bounding cysteine and phenylalanine, the CDR3 is 16 residues long. Only the CDR3 part of the read is kept: 48 bases, read in frame from the first base. The trim is 3 bases for V and 7 bases for J, with a gap of 21 bases between the germline ends. CDR1 and CDR2, looked up from the germline V gene, are MDHEN and SYDVKM. The sequenced sample consisted of peripheral blood. The sequence was obtained from a man in his late teens or twenties with acute or convalescent COVID-19. This chain is built from TRBV28 and TRBJ1-2, with no D gene named confidently. The CDR3 region: CASSFDQVLKQSGYTF. The sequenced DNA: TGTGCCAGCAGTTTTGACCAGGTCCTGAAGCAAAGTGGCTACACCTTC.